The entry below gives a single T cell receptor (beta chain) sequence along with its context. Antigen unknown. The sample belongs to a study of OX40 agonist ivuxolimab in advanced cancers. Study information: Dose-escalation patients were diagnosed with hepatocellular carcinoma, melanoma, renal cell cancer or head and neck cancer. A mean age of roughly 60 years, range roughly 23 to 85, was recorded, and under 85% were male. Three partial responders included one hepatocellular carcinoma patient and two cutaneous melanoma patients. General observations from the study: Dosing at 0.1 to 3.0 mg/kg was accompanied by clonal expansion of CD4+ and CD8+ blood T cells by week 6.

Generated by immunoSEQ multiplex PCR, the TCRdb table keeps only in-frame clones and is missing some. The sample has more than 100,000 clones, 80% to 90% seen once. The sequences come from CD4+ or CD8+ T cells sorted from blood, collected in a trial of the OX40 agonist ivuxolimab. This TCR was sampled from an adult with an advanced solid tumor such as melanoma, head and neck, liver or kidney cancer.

In DNA form, the CDR3 reads TGTGCCAGCAATAGCGGTCAAGCTGGAAACACCATATATTTT. It yields the protein CASNSGQAGNTIYF. The rearrangement uses TRBV9 and TRBJ1-3, with D unresolved. V gave up 6 bases and J gave up 2 bases, with 12 bases separating them. The CDR3 contains 14 residues. Germline assignment: CDR1 SGDLS and CDR2 YYNGEE.